This T cell receptor beta chain was profiled in a study of cytomegalovirus exposure and HLA in healthy donors. The study's findings and limits: Among donors in an Asian-associated ancestry cluster, a later analysis reportedly found fewer N-insertions than the roughly 730-donor mean. The classifier, whose performance was assessed in both the original and validation cohorts, reportedly diagnosed cytomegalovirus status with high specificity and sensitivity.

Researchers ran the PCR with 60 Vbeta and 13 Jbeta primers. Sequencing was performed with immunoSEQ multiplex PCR; in TCRdb, only in-frame clones are kept and a portion is missing. Of fewer than 95,000 clones listed, approximately 64% are singletons. While unrecorded immune exposures were likely, the donors were nominally healthy when sampled. Comment on this clone: Its specificity is unknown.

The receptor was isolated from a woman between 45 and 60 years old in good health and CMV-seropositive. Material for sequencing was PBMCs.

This CDR3 reads CASSQVRGGEPNYGYTF. The CDR3 bases are TGCGCCAGCAGCCAGGTTCGTGGAGGGGAACCCAACTATGGCTACACCTTC. This sequence joins TRBV4-3 and TRBJ1-2, with D perhaps TRBD1 (5 bases). The CDR3 has 17 residues. Trimming removed 3 bases at V and 2 bases at J, with 19 bases between. Germline CDR1 reads LGHNA; CDR2 reads YSLEER.